This T cell receptor beta chain was recorded in a study of blood T cell repertoires in COVID-19. Background on the study: T cells, B-cell-depleted T cells, or PBMCs provided the cDNA or gDNA that served as material.

The length of the CDR3 is 14 residues. Trimming took 0 bases from V and 0 from J, leaving 5 bases between them. The germline V gene has CDR1 MGHRA and CDR2 YSYEKL. Per the authors' pipeline: It was from reference gene primer amplification that nucleated cell counts were estimated. Profiling relied on immunoSEQ multiplex PCR, and the TCRdb table lists in-frame clones only, not all of them. V, J and clone size are those of that table, while D and trimming were read from the DNA. In the table there are fewer than 200,000 clones, 92% of which are singletons. Seattle patient enrollment occurred during active infection, with longitudinal follow-up thereafter.

Sequencing input: peripheral blood. The sequence derives from a man aged 25 to 40 with COVID-19, enrolled during active disease. The rearrangement links TRBV4-1 to TRBJ1-2; D unresolved. CDR3 nucleotide sequence: TGCGCCAGCAGCCAAGATCGGGCTAACTATGGCTACACCTTC. Protein product: CASSQDRANYGYTF.